Shown below are 20 T cell receptor beta chains from a single sample sequenced in a study of chemoradiotherapy in HPV16-positive cancers. Sequencing was performed with immunoSEQ multiplex PCR; in TCRdb, only in-frame clones are kept and a portion is missing. The data contain some 25,000 clones, approximately 95% of them singletons. This sample was taken from a patient who underwent chemoradiotherapy. The receptors originated from a human donor with HPV-associated anogenital cancer.

This chain connects TRBV18 to TRBJ2-1; 7 nucleotides line up with TRBD2. CDR3 size: 19 residues. J gave up 3 bases and V 6 bases, and 20 bases lay outside the gene matches. Germline CDR1 reads KGHSH; CDR2 reads LQKENI. The CDR3 DNA sequence: TGTGCCAGCTCGACAGCCCAGCTCAGCGGGAATACATACTACAATGAGCAGTTCTTC. It translates to CASSTAQLSGNTYYNEQFF.

V is TRBV5-4 and J is TRBJ1-1; maybe TRBD1 (5 bases). The V gene's germline CDR1 is SGHNT and CDR2 YYREEE (reference sequence). This CDR3 contains 17 residues. Trimming cost V 0 bases and J 5 bases, with 20 bases left between them. The CDR3 coding sequence is TGTGCCAGCAGCTTGGCCCTTTTTCAGGGAGGGAGGACTGAAGCTTTCTTT. Translated: CASSLALFQGGRTEAFF.

The rearrangement uses TRBV11-2 and TRBJ2-1; D possibly corresponds to TRBD2 (5 bases). V lost 5 bases to trimming and J lost 2 bases, with 16 bases between them. Germline CDR1 reads SGHAT; CDR2 reads FQNNGV. The CDR3 totals 16 residues. In DNA form, the CDR3 reads TGTGCCAGCAGCCCAGAAGCGGCGAGTCCCTACAATGAGCAGTTCTTC. Protein product: CASSPEAASPYNEQFF.

The V gene is TRBV18, the J gene TRBJ2-7, with 11 bases matching TRBD2. This CDR3 spans 19 amino acids. CDR1 and CDR2 from the germline V gene are KGHSH and LQKENI. V lost 4 bases, J lost 3 bases, and 17 bases stayed unmatched. The CDR3: CASSHHESPLLAGGYEQYF. DNA for the CDR3: TGTGCCAGCTCACACCACGAATCCCCCTTGCTAGCGGGAGGCTACGAGCAGTACTTC.

This chain uses TRBV19 with TRBJ1-1; TRBD1 matches at 8 bases. The CDR3 contains 15 residues. Germline V gene lookup returns CDR1 LNHDA and CDR2 SQIVND (reference sequence). V trimming: 6 bases; J trimming: 5 bases; junction bases outside the gene matches: 11. The CDR3 DNA reads TGTGCCAGTAGCGCCTCAGGGGGCGCGGGGACTGAAGCTTTCTTT. Translated, it gives CASSASGGAGTEAFF.

The chain carries TRBV4-1 and TRBJ2-1; D is possibly TRBD2 (6 bases). Trimming removed 2 bases from V and 5 bases from J, with 10 bases in between. CDR3 length: 14 amino acids. The V gene's germline CDR1 is MGHRA and CDR2 YSYEKL. The CDR3 region has the DNA TGCGCCAGCAGCCAACCGGGGGTAAACAATGAGCAGTTCTTC. It translates to CASSQPGVNNEQFF.

The chain links TRBV5-1 to TRBJ2-7; TRBD1 or TRBD2 may be the D gene (6 bases each). The germline gives CDR1 SGHRS, CDR2 YFSETQ. The CDR3 runs to 15 residues. V lost 6 bases to trimming and J lost 3 bases, with 19 bases between them. The CDR3 spells CASKGDSAGRYEQYF. CDR3 in DNA: TGCGCCAGCAAGGGGGATTCGGCGGGACGCTACGAGCAGTACTTC.

This chain connects TRBV7-3 to TRBJ1-1, with D hard to call. V was cut by 0 bases and J by 3 bases, with 5 bases left in between. CDR3 size: 13 residues. The germline V gene has CDR1 SGHTA and CDR2 FQGTGA. CDR3 in amino acids: CASSLTGYTEAFF. The CDR3 DNA reads as TGTGCCAGCAGCTTAACTGGGTACACTGAAGCTTTCTTT. The full variable domain, in which reference TRBV7-3 and TRBJ1-1 provide the parts outside the CDR3, is GAGVSQTPSNKVTEKGKYVELRCDPISGHTALYWYRQSLGQGPEFLIYFQGTGAADDSGLPNDRFFAVRPEGSVSTLKIQRTERGDSAVYLCASSLTGYTEAFFGQGTRLTVV.

This clone was observed once. V usage is TRBV7-9 and J usage is TRBJ2-1; 8 bases agree with TRBD2. V trimming: 2 bases; J trimming: 8 bases; junction bases outside the gene matches: 2. The CDR3 is 13 residues long. Germline V CDR1 and CDR2: SEHNR, FQNEAQ (reference sequence). The CDR3: CASSLREGHEQFF. CDR3 DNA sequence: TGTGCCAGCAGCTTACGGGAGGGCCATGAGCAGTTCTTC.

This chain joins TRBV9 and TRBJ1-4; 9 nucleotides agree with TRBD1. CDR3 size: 16 residues. Germline loops: CDR1 SGDLS, CDR2 YYNGEE. The junction had 7 bases not matched to a gene; V was cut back by 0 bases and J by 7 bases. CDR3 in amino acids: CASSVEQGARGEKLFF. DNA of the CDR3: TGTGCCAGCAGCGTAGAACAGGGGGCGCGTGGTGAAAAACTGTTTTTT.

The chain uses TRBV5-1 and TRBJ2-5; a weak D match, TRBD1 (6 bases). Germline CDR1 is SGHRS and CDR2 is YFSETQ. This CDR3 region has 16 residues. V lost 0 bases and J 3 bases, leaving 15 bases between the germline ends. The CDR3 nucleotides read TGCGCCAGCAGCTTGGCCAGGGGTGCACCGGAAGAGACCCAGTACTTC. This gives the protein CASSLARGAPEETQYF.

CDR3: CASSLAATGELFF. CDR3 coding DNA: TGTGCCAGCAGTTTAGCCGCCACCGGGGAGCTGTTTTTT. V usage is TRBV28 and J usage is TRBJ2-2; D is ambiguous. Germline assignment: CDR1 MDHEN and CDR2 SYDVKM. The V and J ends lost 2 bases and 4 bases respectively, with 5 bases between them. The CDR3 extends over 13 amino acids.

The rearrangement uses TRBV11-2 and TRBJ1-2, with 11 bases identical to TRBD1. The germline gives CDR1 SGHAT, CDR2 FQNNGV. CDR3 length equals 16 residues. The J segment lost 8 bases and the V segment lost 5 bases, leaving 13 bases of the junction unmatched. The CDR3 region is CASSQLSGTGGDGYTF. DNA for the CDR3: TGTGCCAGCAGCCAACTTTCCGGGACAGGGGGGGACGGCTACACCTTC.

The chain employs TRBV9 and TRBJ2-3; a possible D gene is TRBD2 (6 bases). The germline V and J ends were trimmed by 3 bases and 1 base, with 15 bases remaining between them. The CDR3 contains 16 residues. CDR1 is SGDLS and CDR2 is YYNGEE in the germline V gene. CDR3 sequence: CASSGPRLAGTDTQYF. CDR3 coding DNA: TGTGCCAGCAGCGGCCCCAGGTTAGCGGGCACAGATACGCAGTATTTT.

V is TRBV7-6 and J is TRBJ2-7; no clear D gene. The germline gives CDR1 SGHVS, CDR2 FNYEAQ. Trimming took off 3 bases at V and 6 bases at J, with 9 bases between the two ends. The CDR3 extends over 12 amino acids. DNA for the CDR3: TGTGCCAGCAGCTTGGGAAAGGGCGAGCAGTACTTC. Its protein product is CASSLGKGEQYF.

This clone was recorded once. The rearrangement joins TRBV10-3 to TRBJ1-2, with 7 positions matching TRBD1. Germline CDR1 ENHRY, CDR2 SYGVKD. V was clipped by 4 bases and J by 4 bases; unmatched bases: 3. The CDR3 is 13 residues long. For the CDR3, the DNA is TGTGCCATCAGTGCGGCAGGGGGCTATGGCTACACCTTC. Amino acid sequence: CAISAAGGYGYTF.

This sequence joins TRBV6-5 and TRBJ2-3; 8 nucleotides match TRBD2. This CDR3 has 16 residues. V trimming: 4 bases; J trimming: 3 bases; junction bases outside the gene matches: 9. Germline assignment: CDR1 MNHEY and CDR2 SVGAGI. The CDR3 spells CASSSLGLGDTDTQYF. The CDR3 DNA sequence: TGTGCCAGCAGTTCTTTGGGACTAGGAGATACAGATACGCAGTATTTT.

The V call is TRBV6-1, the J call TRBJ1-2; no definite D call. Trimming stripped 3 bases from V and 0 bases from J, with 11 bases between. This CDR3 region has 15 residues. Germline V CDR1 and CDR2: MNHNS, SASEGT. The CDR3 DNA sequence: TGTGCCAGCAGTGAGAACTTACTCACTAACTATGGCTACACCTTC. Residues: CASSENLLTNYGYTF.

The gene calls are TRBV19 and TRBJ1-4; 10 nucleotides agree with TRBD1. V lost 3 bases, J lost 7 bases, and 2 bases stayed unmatched. The CDR3 is 14 amino acids. Germline CDR1 and CDR2: LNHDA and SQIVND (reference sequence). CDR3 sequence reads: CASSMGQGFEKLFF. The DNA for the CDR3 is TGTGCCAGTAGTATGGGACAGGGGTTTGAAAAACTGTTTTTT.

This sequence joins TRBV7-8 and TRBJ1-2, with D unclear. This CDR3 comprises 14 residues. CDR1 is SGHVS, CDR2 FQNEAQ, per germline. With 5 bases removed from V and 8 bases from J, the gap between germline ends came to 18 bases. Written as DNA, the CDR3 is TGTGCCAGCAGCCCAGACGGTAGTTTCAGGGGCTACACCTTC. Protein: CASSPDGSFRGYTF.